A single sample gave rise to the 13 T cell receptor beta chains below, sequenced in a study of early T cells in non-severe SARS-CoV-2 infection. Via MiXCR, TCRdb re-called the 5' RACE reads, giving one row per CDR3 protein. Of 55,000 to 70,000 distinct CDR3 sequences in the sample, over 5% were seen once. Material: whole blood. Every receptor here comes from an adult who was a healthcare worker with PCR-confirmed SARS-CoV-2 infection or an uninfected control (not recorded which).

The rearrangement links TRBV30 to TRBJ1-2; D is uncertain. The CDR3 spans 14 residues. The germline V gene encodes CDR1 GTSNPN and CDR2 SVGIG (reference sequence). The germline V and J ends were trimmed by 0 bases and 4 bases, with 12 bases remaining between them. The CDR3 spells CAWSVGVKGYGYTF. The CDR3 DNA sequence: TGTGCCTGGAGTGTCGGAGTAAAGGGCTATGGCTACACCTTC.

This clonotype was picked up many times. The J gene is TRBJ2-7, the V gene TRBV12-3 or TRBV12-4; 7 nucleotides match TRBD2. The CDR3 covers 15 residues. With 10 bases clipped from V and 0 bases from J, the junction kept 12 bases outside the gene matches. The CDR3 is CATRGSGESSYEQYF. CDR3 DNA: TGTGCCACCCGGGGGAGCGGGGAAAGCTCCTACGAGCAGTACTTC.

This clonotype was recorded at least ten times. V gene TRBV4-2 combines with J gene TRBJ1-3; D is possibly TRBD1 (5 bases). The CDR3 has 17 residues. Trimming cost V 0 bases and J 0 bases, with 12 bases left between them. The germline gives CDR1 LGHNA, CDR2 YNFKEQ. The CDR3 sequence is CASSQEATVSSGNTIYF. In nucleotides, the CDR3 is TGTGCCAGCAGCCAAGAGGCGACAGTGAGCTCTGGAAACACCATATATTTT.

This clonotype was detected ten times or more. V usage is TRBV7-3 and J usage is TRBJ2-7; the D gene is possibly TRBD2 (5 bases). This CDR3 has 13 amino acids. V was cut by 5 bases and J by 5 bases, with 13 bases left in between. Germline lookup yields CDR1 SGHTA and CDR2 FQGTGA. In DNA, the CDR3 is TGTGCCAGCAGCCCCATCGGGAACAACGAGCAGTACTTC. It translates to CASSPIGNNEQYF. The full variable domain, completed using reference TRBV7-3 and TRBJ2-7, is GAGVSQTPSNKVTEKGKYVELRCDPISGHTALYWYRQSLGQGPEFLIYFQGTGAADDSGLPNDRFFAVRPEGSVSTLKIQRTERGDSAVYLCASSPIGNNEQYFGPGTRLTVT.

The table lists this clonotype with many counts. V usage is TRBV6-1 and J usage is TRBJ1-1, with D uncertain. The CDR3 covers 14 residues. Deletions cut 2 bases from V and 1 base from J, with 8 bases between. The germline gives CDR1 MNHNS, CDR2 SASEGT. The DNA for the CDR3 is TGTGCCAGCAGTGAACGGTACTCGAACACTGAAGCTTTCTTT. It yields the protein CASSERYSNTEAFF.

This clonotype was counted many times. The rearrangement joins TRBV12-3 or TRBV12-4 to TRBJ2-7; tentative D call: TRBD1 (6 bases). The CDR3 loop spans 14 amino acids. The V and J ends lost 5 bases and 0 bases respectively, with 11 bases between them. CDR3 in DNA: TGTGCCAGCAGTCTAGTCAGGGGCTCCTACGAGCAGTACTTC. Protein product: CASSLVRGSYEQYF.

The table lists this clonotype with a few counts. This chain joins TRBV6-4 and TRBJ1-2; tentatively, D is TRBD1 (5 bases). The V end was cut by 9 bases, the J end by 3 bases, with 23 bases between. Germline V CDR1 and CDR2: MRHNA, SNTAGT. This CDR3 is 16 amino acids long. This CDR3 reads CASTPGPLFGDYGYTF. In DNA form, the CDR3 reads TGTGCCAGTACACCGGGACCCCTGTTCGGCGACTATGGCTACACCTTC.

This chain links TRBV20-1 with TRBJ1-5; the match to TRBD1 covers 8 bases. V shed 6 bases, J shed 2 bases, and the junction held 9 bases outside the gene matches. This CDR3 comprises 15 residues. The germline CDR1 and CDR2 sequences are DFQATT and SNEGSKA (reference sequence). The CDR3: CSAMTGEFGNQPQHF. CDR3 nucleotides: TGCAGTGCCATGACAGGGGAATTCGGCAATCAGCCCCAGCATTTT.

The chain carries TRBV18 and TRBJ1-2; D remains ambiguous. This CDR3 is built from 14 residues. Germline loops: CDR1 KGHSH, CDR2 LQKENI. Trimming removed 3 bases from V and 1 base from J, with 9 bases in between. The CDR3 DNA reads TGTGCCAGCTCACCCGTGCAGGTTAACTATGGCTACACCTTC. It codes for CASSPVQVNYGYTF.

The sample holds many counts of this clonotype. The chain is built from TRBV9 and TRBJ1-6, with 9 bases identical to TRBD1. The CDR3 covers 14 residues. CDR1 is SGDLS, CDR2 YYNGEE, per germline. V shed 3 bases and J 11 bases; nucleotides not matched to a gene: 6. The DNA of the CDR3 is TGTGCCAGCAGCGCGTGGGACAGGGAGACACCCCTCCACTTT. Its protein is CASSAWDRETPLHF.

This clonotype was counted ten times or more. The V and J genes are TRBV30 and TRBJ1-5; the D gene is possibly TRBD1 (6 bases). CDR1 GTSNPN and CDR2 SVGIG come from the germline V gene (reference sequence). Trimming stripped 3 bases from V and 2 bases from J, with 11 bases between. The CDR3 runs to 14 residues. CDR3 sequence (DNA): TGTGCCTGGAGGGGTAAGGGGGGCAATCAGCCCCAGCATTTT. This sequence encodes CAWRGKGGNQPQHF. The full variable domain, its missing parts supplied by reference TRBV30 and TRBJ1-5, is SQTIHQWPATLVQPVGSPLSLECTVEGTSNPNLYWYRQAAGRGLQLLFYSVGIGQISSEVPQNLSASRPQDRQFILSSKKLLLSDSGFYLCAWRGKGGNQPQHFGDGTRLSIL.

This clonotype was seen many times. CDR3 loop: CASNSRGGDTGELFF. CDR3 DNA sequence: TGTGCCAGCAACTCTAGAGGGGGGGACACCGGGGAGCTGTTTTTT. V usage is TRBV10-3 and J usage is TRBJ2-2; TRBD2 is a possible D gene (7 bases). Germline values: CDR1 ENHRY, CDR2 SYGVKD. The CDR3 covers 15 residues. Trimming took off 10 bases at V and 3 bases at J, with 18 bases between the two ends.

The chain uses TRBV14 and TRBJ2-2; D call uncertain. V lost 3 bases and J 4 bases, leaving 9 bases between the germline ends. The CDR3 runs 14 residues. Germline CDR1 reads SGHDN; CDR2 reads FVKESK. CDR3 coding DNA: TGTGCCAGCAGCCACTACCGAAGCACCGGGGAGCTGTTTTTT. Protein: CASSHYRSTGELFF.